The entry below gives a single T cell receptor (beta chain) sequence along with its context. Its specificity is unknown. The CDR3 runs to 15 residues. Looked up from germline, CDR1 is SGHVS and CDR2 is FNYEAQ. Trimming removed 1 base from V and 9 bases from J; junction bases left unmatched: 7. The data derive from a study of T cell repertoires in cytomegalovirus infection. Study details: CMV infection plus the matching HLA type was flagged by public TCR beta signatures.

TCRdb recomputed calls from the reads with MiXCR, one row per CDR3 protein. The sample holds some 680,000 distinct CDR3 sequences, about a third seen once. Study-wide results and caveats: Cumulative frequency (of public TCR beta family members) identified carriers of CMV plus the relevant HLA. Ex vivo responses were dominated by HLA-C-restricted CMV-specific TCR beta clonotypes.

Sequencing used PBMCs. This receptor was taken from a human donor in good health (CMV status not recorded). Some clones in this sample may be carry-over from other donors' samples. V and J are TRBV7-6 and TRBJ2-1, with 9 bases aligning to TRBD2. The CDR3 DNA sequence: TGTGCCAGCAGCTTAGTAGCGGGAGCTTTCAGTGAGCAGTTCTTC. Encoded protein: CASSLVAGAFSEQFF.